Listed below are T cell receptor beta chains from one sample, sequenced in a study of blood T cell repertoires in COVID-19. Sequencing was performed with immunoSEQ multiplex PCR; in TCRdb, only in-frame clones are kept and a portion is missing. The sample contains about 170,000 clones, around 83% of which appear only once. The sequenced sample was PBMCs or T cells enriched from blood (not recorded which). Source of these receptors: a woman aged 50 to 60 in a cohort exposed to, infected with or recovered from COVID-19 (not recorded which). Both conserved end residues are part of each CDR3. D genes are given only for firm matches. Where a row states a size, it is once, few, many or the class of an expanded clone; other rows omit it.

d_call,j_call,v_call,clone_size,cdr3_aa,cdr3_nt
.,TRBJ1-2,TRBV28,.,CASSFVNRVGHGYTF,TGTGCCAGCAGTTTCGTCAACAGGGTTGGTCATGGCTACACCTTC
TRBD2,TRBJ2-1,TRBV18,.,CASSPGLAATNEQFF,TGTGCCAGCTCACCCGGACTAGCGGCTACCAATGAGCAGTTCTTC
TRBD2,TRBJ2-2,TRBV19,once,CASSTRTSGGDGGELFF,TGTGCCAGTAGTACCAGGACTAGCGGGGGGGATGGCGGGGAGCTGTTTTTT
TRBD2,TRBJ2-7,TRBV19,.,CASSTTPGGNDEQYF,TGTGCCAGTAGTACAACCCCGGGGGGGAACGACGAGCAGTACTTC
.,TRBJ1-6,TRBV9,few,CASSALVATNSPLHF,TGTGCCAGCAGCGCCCTGGTAGCTACGAATTCACCCCTCCACTTT
TRBD1,TRBJ1-1,TRBV7-2,.,CASSLDPPGQGIMNTEAFF,TGTGCCAGCAGCTTAGACCCACCGGGACAGGGGATCATGAACACTGAAGCTTTCTTT
.,TRBJ1-1,TRBV7-9,.,CASSRAMLGLNTEAFF,TGTGCCAGCAGCCGAGCCATGTTGGGGCTTAACACTGAAGCTTTCTTT
.,TRBJ2-3,TRBV15,.,CATSRDPGDTQYF,TGTGCCACCAGCAGAGATCCCGGGGATACGCAGTATTTT
.,TRBJ1-4,TRBV5-6,.,CASSSGYRATNEKLFF,TGTGCCAGCAGCTCGGGCTACAGGGCTACTAATGAAAAACTGTTTTTT
TRBD1,TRBJ2-1,TRBV19,.,CASSTDRSFYNEQFF,TGTGCCAGTAGTACGGACAGGTCATTCTACAATGAGCAGTTCTTC
.,TRBJ1-2,TRBV12-5,.,CASGLEGVKPQNYGYTF,TGTGCTAGTGGTTTGGAGGGGGTCAAACCCCAAAACTATGGCTACACCTTC
.,TRBJ1-1,TRBV3-1/TRBV3-2,.,CASSQTGKTEAFF,TGTGCCAGCAGCCAAACAGGGAAAACTGAAGCTTTCTTT
.,TRBJ2-3,TRBV24-1,.,CATSQEGGTDTQYF,TGTGCCACCAGCCAAGAGGGCGGGACAGATACGCAGTATTTT
TRBD2,TRBJ2-1,TRBV7-2,.,CASSLDAGDGSEQFF,TGTGCCAGCAGCTTAGATGCGGGAGATGGTAGTGAGCAGTTCTTC
TRBD2,TRBJ2-4,TRBV11-2,.,CASGSGVLAKNIQYF,TGTGCCAGCGGCAGCGGGGTCTTAGCCAAAAACATTCAGTACTTC
TRBD2,TRBJ2-1,TRBV19,.,CASSITTSGGYNEQFF,TGTGCCAGTAGTATTACGACTAGCGGGGGGTACAATGAGCAGTTCTTC
TRBD1,TRBJ2-4,TRBV6-6,.,CASSPGQGGIIQYF,TGTGCCAGCAGCCCCGGACAGGGGGGGATCATTCAGTACTTC
.,TRBJ1-3,TRBV10-1,.,CASSGGSGNTIYF,TGCGCCAGCTCCGGGGGCTCTGGAAACACCATATATTTT
.,TRBJ2-1,TRBV7-8,.,CASSFSKNEQFF,TGTGCCAGCAGCTTTAGTAAGAATGAGCAGTTCTTC
TRBD1,TRBJ1-5,TRBV7-9,.,CASRSPGQGEPQHF,TGTGCCAGCAGGTCACCGGGACAGGGAGAGCCCCAGCATTTT
.,TRBJ1-2,TRBV6-2/TRBV6-3,.,CASSYDASRDYGYTF,TGTGCCAGCAGTTACGACGCCAGTCGGGACTATGGCTACACCTTC
TRBD1,TRBJ2-7,TRBV6-2/TRBV6-3,.,CASSYPTGGMITYEQYF,TGTGCCAGCAGTTACCCGACAGGGGGCATGATTACCTACGAGCAGTACTTC
TRBD1,TRBJ2-7,TRBV28,.,CASTTSGTGGEQYF,TGTGCCAGCACCACCTCCGGGACAGGGGGCGAGCAGTACTTC
TRBD2,TRBJ2-2,TRBV9,.,CASSVRPSGGNTGELFF,TGTGCCAGCAGCGTTCGCCCCTCGGGGGGGAACACCGGGGAGCTGTTTTTT
.,TRBJ2-3,TRBV25-1,.,CATSTTNSWAQYF,TGTGCCACCTCTACGACAAATTCATGGGCGCAGTATTTT
.,TRBJ1-3,TRBV14,.,CASSHLRESGNTIYF,TGTGCCAGCAGCCATTTACGGGAATCTGGAAACACCATATATTTT
TRBD1,TRBJ1-3,TRBV19,.,CASHGTGGTLTGNTIYF,TGTGCCAGCCATGGGACAGGGGGGACTTTGACTGGAAACACCATATATTTT
TRBD2,TRBJ2-3,TRBV11-2,once,CASSPGAGGPFLDTQYF,TGTGCCAGCAGCCCTGGGGCGGGAGGGCCATTCTTGGATACGCAGTATTTT
TRBD1,TRBJ1-1,TRBV27,.,CASRTRDRGALMNTEAFF,TGTGCCAGCAGAACTCGGGACAGGGGGGCCCTCATGAACACTGAAGCTTTCTTT
TRBD2,TRBJ2-1,TRBV24-1,once,CATAPLEAGGRGEQFF,TGTGCCACCGCCCCACTGGAGGCGGGAGGGCGGGGTGAGCAGTTCTTC
TRBD1,TRBJ1-6,TRBV6-1,.,CASSEQGDNSPLHF,TGTGCCAGCAGTGAACAGGGGGATAATTCACCCCTCCACTTT
TRBD2,TRBJ2-5,TRBV28,.,CASSLAGGPETQYF,TGTGCCAGCAGTTTGGCGGGGGGGCCAGAGACCCAGTACTTC
TRBD2,TRBJ2-3,TRBV10-3,few,CAISESTGGADTQYF,TGTGCCATCAGTGAGTCTACCGGGGGGGCGGATACGCAGTATTTT
TRBD1,TRBJ1-5,TRBV28,.,CASSENRGRNQPQHF,TGTGCCAGCAGTGAAAACAGGGGGAGGAATCAGCCCCAGCATTTT
TRBD1,TRBJ1-2,TRBV6-1,.,CASSDGTEYGYTF,TGTGCCAGCAGTGATGGGACAGAGTATGGCTACACCTTC
.,TRBJ1-3,TRBV10-1,.,CASSGFGGAHSGNTIYF,TGCGCCAGCAGTGGATTCGGGGGTGCCCACTCTGGAAACACCATATATTTT
.,TRBJ2-1,TRBV2,.,CASSEAPRTDYNEQFF,TGTGCCAGCAGTGAAGCGCCCCGGACAGATTACAATGAGCAGTTCTTC
.,TRBJ1-5,TRBV28,.,CASSPPKTGGVTSNQPQHF,TGTGCCAGCAGTCCCCCGAAGACAGGTGGGGTAACTAGCAATCAGCCCCAGCATTTT
.,TRBJ2-5,TRBV6-5,.,CASSYSRGGETQYF,TGTGCCAGCAGTTACTCGAGAGGGGGTGAGACCCAGTACTTC
TRBD1,TRBJ1-4,TRBV7-9,.,CASSLTRTGINEKLFF,TGTGCCAGCAGCTTAACTAGGACAGGCATTAATGAAAAACTGTTTTTT
.,TRBJ2-1,TRBV19,.,CASSRQGSVNEQFF,TGTGCCAGTAGTCGTCAGGGATCCGTCAATGAGCAGTTCTTC
.,TRBJ2-1,TRBV24-1,.,CATSDLTAGARPSYNEQFF,TGTGCCACCAGTGATCTCACGGCAGGGGCTCGCCCTTCCTACAATGAGCAGTTCTTC
TRBD1,TRBJ2-2,TRBV29-1,.,CSLRDRGPNTGELFF,TGCAGCCTCCGGGACAGGGGTCCGAACACCGGGGAGCTGTTTTTT
.,TRBJ2-7,TRBV3-1/TRBV3-2,.,CASSPCYSGGQYF,TGTGCCAGCAGCCCCTGCTATTCGGGTGGGCAGTACTTC
.,TRBJ1-5,TRBV28,.,CASSLGTFGGQPQHF,TGTGCCAGCAGTTTAGGGACGTTCGGGGGACAGCCCCAGCATTTT
TRBD2,TRBJ2-1,TRBV19,.,CARPSLAGGINEQFF,TGTGCCAGACCTTCACTAGCGGGAGGAATCAATGAGCAGTTCTTC
TRBD2,TRBJ2-2,TRBV28,.,CASSLIREGPLRELFF,TGTGCCAGCAGTTTAATCCGGGAGGGCCCTCTGAGGGAGCTGTTTTTT
TRBD2,TRBJ2-7,TRBV10-3,many,CAISAAGTSYEQYF,TGTGCCATCAGTGCGGCCGGGACTAGCTACGAGCAGTACTTC
TRBD2,TRBJ2-5,TRBV7-9,.,CASSPASGGETQYF,TGTGCCAGCAGCCCCGCTAGCGGGGGAGAGACCCAGTACTTC
.,TRBJ2-5,TRBV19,few,CASSRMRAETQYF,TGTGCCAGTAGTCGTATGCGGGCCGAGACCCAGTACTTC
TRBD2,TRBJ2-7,TRBV5-1,.,CASSLFLAGSYEQYF,TGCGCCAGCAGCTTATTCCTAGCGGGTAGCTACGAGCAGTACTTC
.,TRBJ1-2,TRBV4-3,.,CASSQEAGSFGEGYTF,TGCGCCAGCAGCCAAGAAGCAGGCTCCTTCGGGGAGGGCTACACCTTC
TRBD1,TRBJ2-3,TRBV3-1/TRBV3-2,.,CASSQGQGNTQYF,TGTGCCAGCAGCCAGGGACAGGGGAATACGCAGTATTTT
.,TRBJ2-3,TRBV6-5,few,CASSYRRLDTQYF,TGTGCCAGCAGTTACCGGAGGCTAGATACGCAGTATTTT
.,TRBJ1-5,TRBV13,.,CASSLAQGSNQPQHF,TGTGCCAGCAGCTTAGCCCAGGGCAGCAATCAGCCCCAGCATTTT